This TCR beta chain was captured in a study of blood T cells in healthy people across ages. Concerning this clonotype itself: As yet, its antigen is unknown.

This CDR3 has 12 amino acids. V lost 8 bases and J lost 11; bases outside the gene matches: 7. Germline CDR1 SQVTM, CDR2 ANQGSEA. Findings and limits, study-wide: With age, beta diversity per million T cells declined roughly linearly, significantly by 40. Naive CD4+ cell counts and diversity both ran higher in long-lived than in aged donors.

A second 7 to 11 cycle PCR used barcoded and J-beta primers. TCRdb reanalysed the 5' RACE reads using MiXCR and keeps one entry per CDR3 protein. The data hold around 1,100,000 distinct CDR3 sequences, with 35% to 40% observed a single time. Sequencing was carried out using blood. J is TRBJ2-5 and V is TRBV29-1; 14 nucleotides match TRBD2. This TCR was sampled from a man aged 18 to 30 in good health. CDR3 loop: CSTLGLAGVQYF. CDR3 sequence (DNA): TGCAGCACCTTGGGACTAGCGGGGGTGCAGTACTTC.